The present TCR beta chain was sequenced within a study of shared clonotypes between healthy human individuals. For the study at large: Each donor's CD8 memory used one plate, CD8 naive two, each CD4 subset three.

Method: immunoSEQ multiplex PCR; TCRdb's copy keeps in-frame clones and lacks some. Among roughly 500,000 clones listed, 90% to 96% were seen once. This CDR3 contains 15 residues. V dropped 3 bases and J dropped 0 bases, with 12 bases sitting between them. Germline V CDR1 and CDR2: KGHSH, LQKENI. Overall study findings and caveats: Rarefaction curves obtained for sorted subsets showed sequencing incomplete despite large depth. Among donors, the sharing of clonotypes was expected to be influenced by sequencing depth. Against clonotypes common to all four donors, non-shared ones had lower generation probabilities.

Regarding this clone: As yet, its antigen is unknown.

This sequence was found in a woman under 40 in good health. The rearrangement links TRBV18 to TRBJ2-7; D may be TRBD1 (7 bases). Sample: naive CD4+ T cells sorted from blood. Subset described: CD45RA+ positively selected. The DNA of the CDR3 is TGTGCCAGCTCACCGGCAGGGGGGAGCTCCTACGAGCAGTACTTC. It specifies CASSPAGGSSYEQYF.